The 7 T cell receptor beta chains in this list originate from one sample, sequenced in a study of blood T cell repertoires in COVID-19. Here immunoSEQ multiplex PCR was the method, and the copy in TCRdb shows in-frame clones only, minus some. The table lists 200,000 to 250,000 clones, 86% of them singletons. What was sequenced was peripheral blood. These receptors came from a man in his thirties or forties who had recovered from COVID-19.

DNA of the CDR3: TGTGCCAGCACCCCTCCTAGCGGGGACACCGGGGAGCTGTTTTTT. It codes for CASTPPSGDTGELFF. The chain combines TRBV5-4 with TRBJ2-2, with 9 bases lining up with TRBD2. The CDR3 sequence is 15 residues long. V dropped 6 bases and J dropped 3; count of bases not matched to a gene: 6. CDR1 is SGHNT and CDR2 is YYREEE in the germline V gene (reference sequence).

Written as DNA, the CDR3 is TGCGCCAGCAGCTTACAGGGAAGCAATCAGCCCCAGCATTTT. Its protein product is CASSLQGSNQPQHF. The rearrangement joins TRBV5-1 to TRBJ1-5, with a weak D call TRBD1 (6 bases). The CDR3 sequence is 14 residues long. CDR1 and CDR2 (germline): SGHRS, YFSETQ. V lost 2 bases, J lost 1 base, and 7 bases lay in between.

Written as DNA, the CDR3 is TGTGCCAGCAGTTTATCGATTTTGGCCGATCGCACAGATACGCAGTATTTT. It translates to CASSLSILADRTDTQYF. The V call is TRBV27, the J call TRBJ2-3; D is ambiguous. CDR1 MNHEY and CDR2 SMNVEV come from the germline V gene (reference sequence). CDR3 length: 17 amino acids. V gave up 0 bases and J gave up 1 base, with 14 bases separating them.

The rearrangement joins TRBV6-5 to TRBJ2-7, with D uncertain. Trimming shortened V by 10 bases and J by 3 bases, and 7 bases separated the two germline ends. The CDR3 is 10 amino acids. Germline values: CDR1 MNHEY, CDR2 SVGAGI. CDR3 in amino acids: CATEDYEQYF. CDR3 bases: TGTGCCACCGAGGACTACGAGCAGTACTTC.

This CDR3 is CASSYPTWTIPSTDTQYF. The DNA of the CDR3 is TGTGCCAGCAGTTACCCCACTTGGACAATCCCTAGCACAGATACGCAGTATTTT. The V call is TRBV6-8, the J call TRBJ2-3, with D possibly TRBD1 on 5 matching bases. The ends were cut back, 2 bases at V and 0 bases at J, with 18 bases in the middle. The CDR3 extends over 18 amino acids. Germline V gene lookup returns CDR1 MNHGY and CDR2 SAAAGT.

This clone was observed once. The chain is built from TRBV6-5 and TRBJ2-1, with 9 bases fitting TRBD1. The V gene's germline CDR1 is MNHEY and CDR2 SVGAGI. CDR3 length: 15 residues. V shed 6 bases, J shed 4 bases, and the junction held 7 bases outside the gene matches. Here the CDR3 reads CASSFRGQGYNEQFF. Written as DNA, the CDR3 is TGTGCCAGCAGCTTTCGGGGACAGGGATACAATGAGCAGTTCTTC.

The rearrangement uses TRBV6-6 and TRBJ2-5, with 12 bases that match TRBD2. The germline gives CDR1 MNHNY, CDR2 SVGAGI (reference sequence). There are 16 residues in the CDR3. J was trimmed by 4 bases and V by 2 bases; bases with no gene match: 5. The CDR3 coding sequence is TGTGCCAGCAGTTACCTAGCGGGGGGGCGACGAGAGACCCAGTACTTC. Protein: CASSYLAGGRRETQYF.